This T cell receptor beta chain originates from a study of response to subunit inactivated influenza vaccine. Study results and limitations: Authors suggested each seasonal flu vaccination may recruit only limited numbers of new T cells.

Germline-derived CDR1 and CDR2 are SGHAT and FQNNGV. This CDR3 is 13 amino acids long. Losses at the gene ends were 4 bases for V and 4 bases for J; bases not matched to a gene: 2. About this clonotype itself: What it binds is not known.

From the RT-PCR reads, TCRdb called clonotypes with MiXCR, one entry per CDR3 protein. The sample lists a few hundred thousand distinct CDR3 sequences; roughly 22% were seen once. The TCR sequence derives from a man in his fifties or sixties who received an inactivated influenza vaccine. The chain carries TRBV11-2 and TRBJ2-7; 9 nucleotides line up with TRBD1. This material consisted of PBMCs from blood, taken 21 months after vaccination. Here the CDR3 reads CASSSGTGYEQYF. The CDR3 region has the DNA TGTGCCAGCAGCTCAGGGACAGGGTACGAGCAGTACTTC.